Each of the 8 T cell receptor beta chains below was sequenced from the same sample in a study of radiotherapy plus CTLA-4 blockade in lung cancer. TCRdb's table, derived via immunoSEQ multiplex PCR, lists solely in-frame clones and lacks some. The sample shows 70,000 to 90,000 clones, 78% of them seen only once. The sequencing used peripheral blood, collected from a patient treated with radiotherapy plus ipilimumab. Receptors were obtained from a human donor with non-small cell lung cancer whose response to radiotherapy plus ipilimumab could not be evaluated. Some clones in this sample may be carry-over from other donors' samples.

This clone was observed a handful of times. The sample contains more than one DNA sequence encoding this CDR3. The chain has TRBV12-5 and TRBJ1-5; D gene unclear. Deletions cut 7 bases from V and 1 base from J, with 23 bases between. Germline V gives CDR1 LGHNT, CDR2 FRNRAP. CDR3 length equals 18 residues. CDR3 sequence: CASASGLVLTSSNQPQHF. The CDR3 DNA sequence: TGTGCTAGTGCTAGTGGTTTGGTACTCACCAGCAGCAATCAGCCCCAGCATTTT.

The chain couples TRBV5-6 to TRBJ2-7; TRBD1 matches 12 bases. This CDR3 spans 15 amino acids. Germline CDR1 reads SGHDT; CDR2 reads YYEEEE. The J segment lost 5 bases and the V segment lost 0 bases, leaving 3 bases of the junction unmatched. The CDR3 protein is CASSLGDRGLDEQYF. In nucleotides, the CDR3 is TGTGCCAGCAGCTTGGGGGACAGGGGGCTCGACGAGCAGTACTTC.

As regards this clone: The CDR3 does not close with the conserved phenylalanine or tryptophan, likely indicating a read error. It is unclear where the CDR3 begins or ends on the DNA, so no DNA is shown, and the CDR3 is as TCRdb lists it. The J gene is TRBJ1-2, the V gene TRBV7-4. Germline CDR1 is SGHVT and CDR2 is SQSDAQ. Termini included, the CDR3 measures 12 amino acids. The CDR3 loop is CASSLKGGGARL.

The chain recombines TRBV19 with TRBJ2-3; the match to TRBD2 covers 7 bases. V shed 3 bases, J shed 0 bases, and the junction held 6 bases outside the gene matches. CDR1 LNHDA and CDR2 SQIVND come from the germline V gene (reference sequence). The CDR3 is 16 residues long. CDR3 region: CASSIFLAASTDTQYF. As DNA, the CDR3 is TGTGCCAGTAGTATCTTCCTAGCGGCTAGCACAGATACGCAGTATTTT. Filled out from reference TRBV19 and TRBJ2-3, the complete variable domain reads DGGITQSPKYLFRKEGQNVTLSCEQNLNHDAMYWYRQDPGQGLRLIYYSQIVNDFQKGDIAEGYSVSREKKESFPLTVTSAQKNPTAFYLCASSIFLAASTDTQYFGPGTRLTVL.

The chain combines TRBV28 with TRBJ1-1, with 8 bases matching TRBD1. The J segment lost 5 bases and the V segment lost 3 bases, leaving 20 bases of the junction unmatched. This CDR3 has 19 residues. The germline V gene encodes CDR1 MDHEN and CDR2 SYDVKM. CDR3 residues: CASSLGLAGGHETGTEAFF. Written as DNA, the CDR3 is TGTGCCAGCAGTTTGGGGTTGGCAGGGGGCCACGAAACAGGGACTGAAGCTTTCTTT.

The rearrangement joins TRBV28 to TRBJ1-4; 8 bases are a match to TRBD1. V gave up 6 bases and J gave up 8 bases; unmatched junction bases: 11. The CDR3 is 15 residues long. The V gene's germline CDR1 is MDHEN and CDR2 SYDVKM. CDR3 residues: CASRSPGTGDEKLFF. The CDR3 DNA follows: TGTGCCAGCAGATCGCCGGGGACAGGTGACGAAAAACTGTTTTTT.

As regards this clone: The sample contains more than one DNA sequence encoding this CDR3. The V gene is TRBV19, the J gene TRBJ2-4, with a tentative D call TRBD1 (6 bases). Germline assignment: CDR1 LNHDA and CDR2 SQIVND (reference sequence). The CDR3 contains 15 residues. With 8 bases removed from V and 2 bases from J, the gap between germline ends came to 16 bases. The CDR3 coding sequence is TGTGCCAGTCGAAACCACCAGGGGACCAAAAACATTCAGTACTTC. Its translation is CASRNHQGTKNIQYF. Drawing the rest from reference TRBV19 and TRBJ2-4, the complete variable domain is DGGITQSPKYLFRKEGQNVTLSCEQNLNHDAMYWYRQDPGQGLRLIYYSQIVNDFQKGDIAEGYSVSREKKESFPLTVTSAQKNPTAFYLCASRNHQGTKNIQYFGAGTRLSVL.

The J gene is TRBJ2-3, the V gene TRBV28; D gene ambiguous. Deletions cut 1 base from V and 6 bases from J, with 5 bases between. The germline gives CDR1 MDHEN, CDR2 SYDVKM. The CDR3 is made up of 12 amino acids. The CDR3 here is CASSLSLDTQYF. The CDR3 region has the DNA TGTGCCAGCAGTTTATCCCTCGATACGCAGTATTTT.